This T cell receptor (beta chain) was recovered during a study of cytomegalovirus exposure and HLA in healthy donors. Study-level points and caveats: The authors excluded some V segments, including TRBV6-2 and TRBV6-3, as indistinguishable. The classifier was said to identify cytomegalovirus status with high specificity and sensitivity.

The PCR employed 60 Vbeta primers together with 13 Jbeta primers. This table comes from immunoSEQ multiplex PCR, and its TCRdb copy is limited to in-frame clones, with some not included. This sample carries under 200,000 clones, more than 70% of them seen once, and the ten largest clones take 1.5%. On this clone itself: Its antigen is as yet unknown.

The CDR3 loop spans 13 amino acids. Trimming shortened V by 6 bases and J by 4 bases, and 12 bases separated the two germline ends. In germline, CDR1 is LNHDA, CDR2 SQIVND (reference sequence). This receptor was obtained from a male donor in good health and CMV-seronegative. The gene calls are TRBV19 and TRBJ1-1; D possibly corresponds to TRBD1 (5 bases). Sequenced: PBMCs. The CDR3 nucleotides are TGTGCCAGTAGACGGGACTTGGGCACTGAAGCTTTCTTT. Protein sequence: CASRRDLGTEAFF.